Below, one T cell receptor beta chain is given with its context. CDR1 is SGHRS, CDR2 YFSETQ, per germline. The CDR3 runs to 12 residues. V was pared by 1 base and J by 5 bases, with 6 bases between. The repertoire was sequenced with immunoSEQ multiplex PCR; TCRdb's copy has only in-frame clones and lacks some. The data show around 500,000 clones, with roughly 80% seen just once and less than 15% held by the top ten. This entry is derived from a study of shared clonotypes between healthy human individuals. This sequence was found in a woman in her thirties or forties in good health. Some clones in this sample may be carry-over from other donors' samples. The material sequenced was PBMCs. The chain couples TRBV5-1 to TRBJ1-1, with D perhaps TRBD1 (5 bases). Here the CDR3 reads CASSLKGTEAFF. The CDR3 nucleotides read TGCGCCAGCAGCTTGAAGGGGACTGAAGCTTTCTTT. The full variable domain, its missing parts supplied by reference TRBV5-1 and TRBJ1-1, is KAGVTQTPRYLIKTRGQQVTLSCSPISGHRSVSWYQQTPGQGLQFLFEYFSETQRNKGNFPGRFSGRQFSNSRSEMNVSTLELGDSALYLCASSLKGTEAFFGQGTRLTVV.